Below, one TCR beta chain is given with its context. These data are taken from a study of blood T cell repertoires in COVID-19. Background on the study: Acute-phase and convalescent COVID-19 samples originated in the United States, Italy and Spain. T cells, B-cell-depleted T cells, or PBMCs supplied cDNA or gDNA.

How the authors handled the data: Quantification of nucleated cells was approximated via reference gene primer amplification. The assay was immunoSEQ multiplex PCR, and TCRdb's table has in-frame clones only and misses some. The V and J calls and clone size are taken from that table; D and trimming were inferred from the DNA. Among roughly 150,000 clones listed, approximately 84% were seen once. Germline CDR1 is KGHSH and CDR2 is LQKENI. Germline trimming cut 2 bases from V and 4 bases from J; bases unmatched to any gene: 7. This CDR3 has 15 residues. Sequenced material: peripheral blood. The TCR comes from a human donor in a cohort sampled during active COVID-19. V gene TRBV18 combines with J gene TRBJ1-2; 7 nucleotides align to TRBD1. CDR3 in amino acids: CASSPIKGATYGYTF. CDR3 sequence (DNA): TGTGCCAGCTCACCAATTAAGGGGGCGACCTATGGCTACACCTTC.